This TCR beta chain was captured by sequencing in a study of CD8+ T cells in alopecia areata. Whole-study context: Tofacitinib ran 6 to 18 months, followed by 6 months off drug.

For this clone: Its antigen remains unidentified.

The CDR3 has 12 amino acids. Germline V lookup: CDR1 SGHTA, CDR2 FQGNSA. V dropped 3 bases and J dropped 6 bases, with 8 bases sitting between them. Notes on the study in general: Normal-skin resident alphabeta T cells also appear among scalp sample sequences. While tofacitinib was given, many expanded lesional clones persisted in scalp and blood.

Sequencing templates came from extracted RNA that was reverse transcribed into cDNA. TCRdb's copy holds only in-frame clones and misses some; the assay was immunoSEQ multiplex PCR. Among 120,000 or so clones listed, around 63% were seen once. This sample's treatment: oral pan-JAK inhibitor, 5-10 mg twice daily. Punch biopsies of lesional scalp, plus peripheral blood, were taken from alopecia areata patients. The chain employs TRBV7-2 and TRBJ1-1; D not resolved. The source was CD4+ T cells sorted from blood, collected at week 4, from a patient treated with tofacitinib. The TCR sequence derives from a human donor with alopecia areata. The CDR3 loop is CASSFIGPEAFF. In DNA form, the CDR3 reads TGTGCCAGCAGCTTCATAGGGCCTGAAGCTTTCTTT. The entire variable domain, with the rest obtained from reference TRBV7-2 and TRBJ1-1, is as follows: GAGVSQSPSNKVTEKGKDVELRCDPISGHTALYWYRQSLGQGLEFLIYFQGNSAPDKSGLPSDRFSAERTGGSVSTLTIQRTQQEDSAVYLCASSFIGPEAFFGQGTRLTVV.